This record concerns one TCR beta chain sequence. The antigen is unknown. This sample is part of a study of OX40 agonist ivuxolimab in advanced cancers. Looking at the study overall: Participants could have had prior anti-PD-1, anti-PD-L1 or anti-CTLA-4 therapy, and around 43% had some. The study, taken as a whole, reports: By week 6 at 0.1 to 3.0 mg/kg, blood CD4+ and CD8+ T cells had expanded clonally. CD8+ T cells showed, on average, more clonal expansion than CD4+ cells.

The CDR3 contains 16 residues. Germline CDR1 is MDHEN and CDR2 is SYDVKM. The J segment lost 1 base and the V segment lost 6 bases, leaving 3 bases of the junction unmatched. Measured with immunoSEQ multiplex PCR; TCRdb has only the in-frame clones, and not every one. The table has approximately 66,000 clones, 75% to 90% seen once. This TCR came from an adult with an advanced solid tumor such as melanoma, head and neck, liver or kidney cancer. This rearrangement joins TRBV28 to TRBJ2-3; 14 positions match TRBD2. Sample: CD4+ or CD8+ T cells sorted from blood, taken in a trial of the OX40 agonist ivuxolimab. The CDR3 here is CASSPGLAGGTDTQYF. In DNA, the CDR3 is TGTGCCAGCAGCCCGGGACTAGCGGGAGGCACAGATACGCAGTATTTT.